This T cell receptor (beta chain) was identified during a study of cytomegalovirus exposure and HLA in healthy donors. There are a few counts of this clone. The PCR had 60 Vbeta and 13 Jbeta primers. Clones were read by immunoSEQ multiplex PCR, and TCRdb kept only the in-frame ones, dropping some. This table holds almost 90,000 clones, 75% to 90% found once. The trim removed 4 bases at V and 5 bases at J, leaving 3 bases unmatched. This CDR3 spans 14 amino acids. The germline CDR1 and CDR2 sequences are SEHNR and FQNEAQ (reference sequence). Specimen: PBMCs. J is TRBJ1-4 and V is TRBV7-9; 8 bases line up with TRBD1. The receptor was derived from a man aged 35 to 55 in good health and CMV-seropositive. CDR3 residues: CASSSDRGNEKLFF. In DNA, the CDR3 is TGTGCCAGCAGCTCAGACAGGGGAAATGAAAAACTGTTTTTT.